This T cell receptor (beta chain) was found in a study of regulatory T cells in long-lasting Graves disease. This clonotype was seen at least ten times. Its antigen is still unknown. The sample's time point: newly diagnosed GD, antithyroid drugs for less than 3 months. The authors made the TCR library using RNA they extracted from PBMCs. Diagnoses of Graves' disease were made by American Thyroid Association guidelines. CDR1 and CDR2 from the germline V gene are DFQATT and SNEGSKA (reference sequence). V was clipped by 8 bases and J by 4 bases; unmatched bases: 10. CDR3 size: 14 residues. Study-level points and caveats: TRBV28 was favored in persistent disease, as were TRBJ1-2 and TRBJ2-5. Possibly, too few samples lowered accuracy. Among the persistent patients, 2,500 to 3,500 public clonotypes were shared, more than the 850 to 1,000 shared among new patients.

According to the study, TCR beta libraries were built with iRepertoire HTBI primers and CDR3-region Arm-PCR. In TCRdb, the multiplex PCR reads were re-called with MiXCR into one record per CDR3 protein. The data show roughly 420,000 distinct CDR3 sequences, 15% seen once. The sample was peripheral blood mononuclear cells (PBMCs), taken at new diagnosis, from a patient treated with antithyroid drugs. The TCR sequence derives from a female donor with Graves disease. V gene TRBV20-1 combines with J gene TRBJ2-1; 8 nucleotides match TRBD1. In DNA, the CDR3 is TGCAGTAAGACAGGGGAAGGGGGATACAATGAGCAGTTCTTC. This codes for CSKTGEGGYNEQFF.